This TCR beta chain was observed in a study of response to subunit inactivated influenza vaccine. The study's findings and limits: The authors offered the suggestion that each seasonal influenza vaccination recruits few new T cells.

The CDR3 length is 18 residues. With 6 bases clipped from V and 1 base from J, the junction kept 11 bases outside the gene matches. CDR1 and CDR2 (germline): SGHDT, YYEEEE. TCRdb used MiXCR to reprocess the RT-PCR reads, holding one entry per CDR3 protein. The sample has 180,000 or so distinct CDR3 sequences, about an eighth seen once; the top ten hold over 25%. Concerning this clonotype: Its antigen is not identified.

This sample was shared with a second study, whose subject was T cells expressing NK-cell markers. That work adds: The cDNA for TCR beta came from 5'RACE template switching with UMIs. There were a few donors in whom these clonotypes also led the CD3+CD56-NKG2C+ fraction. Unclear, still, was the HCMV specificity of the expanded NKG2C+ T cell clones.

This sequence joins TRBV5-6 and TRBJ2-3; TRBD2 matches 13 bases. The sequence came from a man between 45 and 60 years old who received an inactivated influenza vaccine. The input for sequencing was CD8+ T cells sorted from PBMCs, taken 11 to 12 days after vaccination. CDR3 amino acids: CASTGGGLAGVGTDTQYF. The CDR3 DNA reads TGTGCCAGCACCGGGGGAGGACTAGCGGGAGTGGGCACAGATACGCAGTATTTT.